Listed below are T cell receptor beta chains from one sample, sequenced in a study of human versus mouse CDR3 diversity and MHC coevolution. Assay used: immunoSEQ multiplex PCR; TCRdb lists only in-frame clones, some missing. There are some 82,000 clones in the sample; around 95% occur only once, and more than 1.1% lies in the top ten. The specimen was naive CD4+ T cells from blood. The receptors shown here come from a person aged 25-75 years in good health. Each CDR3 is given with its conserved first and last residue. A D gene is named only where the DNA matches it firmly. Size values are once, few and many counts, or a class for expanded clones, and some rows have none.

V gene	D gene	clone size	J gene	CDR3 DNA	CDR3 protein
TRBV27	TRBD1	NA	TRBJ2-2	TGTGCCAGCCATAGGACAGGGGCCACCGGGGAGCTGTTTTTT	CASHRTGATGELFF
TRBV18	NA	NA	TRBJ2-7	TGTGCCAGCTCACCAGAAACAGGGTACGAGCAGTACTTC	CASSPETGYEQYF
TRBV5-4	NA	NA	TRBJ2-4	TGTGCCAGCAGCAAATATTCGGGTAATGGGTGGGCCAAAAACATTCAGTACTTC	CASSKYSGNGWAKNIQYF
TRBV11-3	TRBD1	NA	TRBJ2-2	TGTGCCAGCAGCCGGACAGGGGGGAACACCGGGGAGCTGTTTTTT	CASSRTGGNTGELFF
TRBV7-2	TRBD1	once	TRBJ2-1	TGTGCCAGCAGATTCCGACAGGGTTCAACCTACAATGAGCAGTTCTTC	CASRFRQGSTYNEQFF
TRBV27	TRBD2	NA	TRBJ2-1	TGTGCCAGCACCTCCGGGAGGGCTTCCTACAATGAGCAGTTCTTC	CASTSGRASYNEQFF
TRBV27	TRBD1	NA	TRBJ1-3	TGTGCCAGCAGTTCGGGACAGATAGGAAACACCATATATTTT	CASSSGQIGNTIYF
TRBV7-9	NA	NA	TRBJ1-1	TGTGCCAGCAGCCTCGGCCGTCGGGGCGGGAATGAAGCTTTCTTT	CASSLGRRGGNEAFF
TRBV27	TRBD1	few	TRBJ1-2	TGTGCCAGCAGTTCGTCCGGGACAGCCTATGGCTACACCTTC	CASSSSGTAYGYTF
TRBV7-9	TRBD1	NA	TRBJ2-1	TGTGCCAGCAGCGACCGGGACAGGGGAGGAAATGAGCAGTTCTTC	CASSDRDRGGNEQFF
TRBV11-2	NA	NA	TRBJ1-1	TGTGCCAGCAGCTTACTGCAGGGGAGCACTGAGGCTTTCTTT	CASSLLQGSTEAFF
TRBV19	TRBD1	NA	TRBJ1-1	TGTGCCAGTAGTGACAGGGGGTCGAACACTGAAGCTTTCTTT	CASSDRGSNTEAFF
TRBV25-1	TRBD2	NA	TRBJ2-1	TGTGCCAGCAGTTTACCGGGACTAGGTTACAATGAGCAGTTCTTC	CASSLPGLGYNEQFF
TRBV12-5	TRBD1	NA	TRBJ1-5	TGTGCTAGTGAACAGGACAGGCTCAATCAGCCCCAGCATTTT	CASEQDRLNQPQHF
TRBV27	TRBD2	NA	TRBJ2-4	TGTGCCAGCAGTTTATTTCCCGTACTAGCGGGAGAACCCCTAGCCAAAAACATTCAGTACTTC	CASSLFPVLAGEPLAKNIQYF
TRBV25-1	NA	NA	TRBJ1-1	TGTGCCAGCAGTGACCCGCCCGGGAACACTGAAGCTTTCTTT	CASSDPPGNTEAFF
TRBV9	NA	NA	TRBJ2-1	TGTGCCAGCAGCGGGGGGACTCTCTACAATGAGCAGTTCTTC	CASSGGTLYNEQFF
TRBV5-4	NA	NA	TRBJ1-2	TGTGCCAGCAGTCAGCCCCCAGGGGCGGGCTACACCTTC	CASSQPPGAGYTF
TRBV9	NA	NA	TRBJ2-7	TGTGCCAGCAGCACCGGGGCAGGGGCTGCGTCGGGTCACGAGCAGTACTTC	CASSTGAGAASGHEQYF
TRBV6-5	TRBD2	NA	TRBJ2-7	TGTGCCAGCAGTTACTCGAGGGACTATTCCTACGAGCAGTACTTC	CASSYSRDYSYEQYF
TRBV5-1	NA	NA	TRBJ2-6	TGCGCCAGCAGCTTACAGGGTGCTATCGGGGCCAACGTCCTGACTTTC	CASSLQGAIGANVLTF
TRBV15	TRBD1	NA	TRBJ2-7	TGTGCCACCAGCGTGGACAGGTCTAGAACCTACGAGCAGTACTTC	CATSVDRSRTYEQYF
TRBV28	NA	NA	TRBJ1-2	TGTGCCAGCAGTTTAGATTCGGGAAGCTATGGCTACACCTTC	CASSLDSGSYGYTF
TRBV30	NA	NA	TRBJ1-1	TGTGCCTGGACTGGACTGGTGGGGACTGAAGCTTTCTTT	CAWTGLVGTEAFF
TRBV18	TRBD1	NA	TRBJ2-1	TGTGCCAGCTCATTATCGACAGGGATGCCTAATGAGCAGTTCTTC	CASSLSTGMPNEQFF
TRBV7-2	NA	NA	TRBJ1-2	TGTGCCAGCAGCCCAGGGCGGGGACTCCTTTATACCTTC	CASSPGRGLLYTF
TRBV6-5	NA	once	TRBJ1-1	TGTGCCAGCAGAACGGACCAGGGGACTGAAGCTTTCTTT	CASRTDQGTEAFF
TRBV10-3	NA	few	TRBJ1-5	TGTGCCATCAGTACGGACACGGAATCGCCCCAGCATTTT	CAISTDTESPQHF
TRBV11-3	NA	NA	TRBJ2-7	TGTGCCAGCAGCCCCTCCTCTACCTACGAGCAGTACTTC	CASSPSSTYEQYF
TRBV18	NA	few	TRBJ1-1	TGTGCCAGCTCACTGAGCACTCTGAACACTGAAGCTTTCTTT	CASSLSTLNTEAFF
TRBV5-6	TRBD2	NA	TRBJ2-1	TGTGCCAGCAGCTTGTTCGGGGGGGCCTACAATGAGCAGTTCTTC	CASSLFGGAYNEQFF
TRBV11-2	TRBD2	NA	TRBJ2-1	TGTGCCAGCAGGACTAGCGGGAGAAATGAGCAGTTCTTC	CASRTSGRNEQFF
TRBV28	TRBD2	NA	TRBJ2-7	TGTGCCAGCCAGCGGGGGGGAAGCTCCTACGAGCAGTACTTC	CASQRGGSSYEQYF
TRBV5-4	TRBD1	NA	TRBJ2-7	TGTGCCAGCAGCCCCGGCCCTTGGGACAGTTCCGAGTACTTC	CASSPGPWDSSEYF
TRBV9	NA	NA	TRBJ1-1	TGTGCCAGCAGCGTACAGGGTACCAACACTGAAGCTTTCTTT	CASSVQGTNTEAFF
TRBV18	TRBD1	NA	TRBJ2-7	TGTGCCAGCTCACGCCGGGACAGGGGCGACGAGCAGTACTTC	CASSRRDRGDEQYF
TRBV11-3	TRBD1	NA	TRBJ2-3	TGTGCCAGCAGCCGGGGACAGGGGGCTACCACAGATACGCAGTATTTT	CASSRGQGATTDTQYF
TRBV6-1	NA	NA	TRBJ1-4	TGTGCCAGCAGTGATCTCTCACAGGAAAAACTGTTTTTT	CASSDLSQEKLFF
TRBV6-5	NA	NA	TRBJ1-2	TGTGCCAGCAGCGGCGGAGCCCGAAGGGGCCGGGGCTACACCTTC	CASSGGARRGRGYTF
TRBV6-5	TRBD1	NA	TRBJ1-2	TGTGCCAGCAGTTACCAGGGGGCGGGCTATGGCTACACCTTC	CASSYQGAGYGYTF
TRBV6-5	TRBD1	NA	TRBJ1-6	TGTGCCAGCAGTTCGACAGGGCTGGGGTCACCCCTCCACTTT	CASSSTGLGSPLHF